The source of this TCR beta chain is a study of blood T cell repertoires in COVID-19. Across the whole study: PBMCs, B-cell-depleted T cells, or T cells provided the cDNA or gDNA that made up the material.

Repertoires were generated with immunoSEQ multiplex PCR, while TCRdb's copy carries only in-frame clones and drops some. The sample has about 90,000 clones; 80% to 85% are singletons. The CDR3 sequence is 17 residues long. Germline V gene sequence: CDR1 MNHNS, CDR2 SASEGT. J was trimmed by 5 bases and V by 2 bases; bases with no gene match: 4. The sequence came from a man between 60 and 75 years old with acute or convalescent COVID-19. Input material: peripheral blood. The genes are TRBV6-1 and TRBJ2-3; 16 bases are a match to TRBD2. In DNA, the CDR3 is TGTGCCAGCAGTGAAACGGGACTAGCGGGGGGGAGAGATACGCAGTATTTT. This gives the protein CASSETGLAGGRDTQYF.